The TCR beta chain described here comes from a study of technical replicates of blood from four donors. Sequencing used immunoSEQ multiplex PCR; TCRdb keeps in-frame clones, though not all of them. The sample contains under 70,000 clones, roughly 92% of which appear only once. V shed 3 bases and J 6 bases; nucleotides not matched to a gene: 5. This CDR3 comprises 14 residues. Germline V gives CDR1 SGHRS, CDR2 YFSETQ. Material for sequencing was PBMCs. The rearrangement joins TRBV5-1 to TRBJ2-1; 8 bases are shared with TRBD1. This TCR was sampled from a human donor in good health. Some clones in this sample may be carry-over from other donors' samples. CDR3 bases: TGCGCCAGCAGCTACGGGACAGGTATCAATGAGCAGTTCTTC. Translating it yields CASSYGTGINEQFF.